This section outlines one T cell receptor beta chain sequence together with its context. A read error may account for a junction end that differs from germline. This sample was taken from a study of T-cell memory formation after mild COVID-19. This CDR3 has 14 residues. Germline V gene sequence: CDR1 SGHDN, CDR2 FVKESK. TCRdb called the 5' RACE reads again in MiXCR, with one record for every CDR3 protein. The profile shows about 280,000 distinct CDR3 sequences, roughly 8.2% of them singletons. The sequence came from a man in his late teens or twenties who had mild COVID-19 (a few samples of this study predate the infection). Cell type and time point are not known. This chain uses TRBV14 with TRBJ2-3, with a possible D match to TRBD2 (6 bases). Sequenced input: PBMCs or a T cell subset sorted from them (not recorded which). CDR3 DNA sequence: TGTGCCAGCAGCCGAATAACTAGCAGAGATACGCAGTATTTT. This encodes CASSRITSRDTQYF.